This entry concerns a single TCR beta chain. This sample is drawn from a study of blood T cell repertoires in COVID-19. Unmatched junction bases numbered 20, after V lost 6 bases and J lost 0 bases. This CDR3 comprises 19 residues. Germline lookup yields CDR1 KGHSH and CDR2 LQKENI. Repertoires were generated with immunoSEQ multiplex PCR, while TCRdb's copy carries only in-frame clones and drops some. The profile shows about 110,000 clones, about 88% of them singletons. Material for sequencing was peripheral blood. V is TRBV18 and J is TRBJ2-7, with 7 bases identical to TRBD1. This TCR derives from a human donor in a cohort sampled during active COVID-19. In DNA, the CDR3 is TGTGCCAGCTCTCCTACCATTCCCCGACAGGGATCCAGCTCCTACGAGCAGTACTTC. Residues: CASSPTIPRQGSSSYEQYF.